This TCR beta chain was obtained from a study of CD8 T cells in ankylosing spondylitis. Germline assignment: CDR1 SQVTM and CDR2 ANQGSEA. The CDR3 spans 14 residues. V was clipped by 3 bases and J by 1 base, with 10 bases between them. TCR beta libraries were made by quantitative 5'-RACE with molecular barcodes. Using its own MiXCR run on the 5' RACE reads, TCRdb lists one record per CDR3 protein. The table lists around 130,000 distinct CDR3 sequences, roughly 8.8% of them singletons. This clonotype was seen repeatedly, ten times or more. The TCR sequence derives from a male donor with ankylosing spondylitis or in good health (not recorded which). The sample consisted of blood, either unsorted or a sorted T cell fraction (not recorded which). V and J are TRBV29-1 and TRBJ1-5; D possibly corresponds to TRBD1 (5 bases). In DNA, the CDR3 is TGCAGCGTTGAGGGGGGTGGCAGCAATCAGCCCCAGCATTTT. This translates into CSVEGGGSNQPQHF.